This paragraph reports one TCR beta chain. This sample also contains other DNA sequences that code for the same CDR3. The data originate from a study of cytomegalovirus exposure and HLA in healthy donors. The V and J ends lost 1 base and 3 bases, in that order; junction bases with no gene match: 2. Germline values: CDR1 LNHDA, CDR2 SQIVND (reference sequence). The CDR3 length is 15 residues. PCR was performed using 60 Vbeta and 13 Jbeta primers. The data were produced by immunoSEQ multiplex PCR, yet TCRdb's version contains in-frame clones alone and is incomplete. The sample holds some 130,000 clones, about 74% seen once.

The TCR originated in a male donor in good health and CMV-seronegative. V and J are TRBV19 and TRBJ1-5, with 8 bases aligning to TRBD1. Material for sequencing was PBMCs. CDR3 sequence: CASSIGQGPNQPQHF. The DNA for the CDR3 is TGTGCCAGTAGTATAGGACAGGGGCCCAATCAGCCCCAGCATTTT.